This record concerns one TCR beta chain sequence. Its antigen is not known. This sample stems from a study of T cell repertoires in cytomegalovirus infection. Study-wide background: Public signatures in TCR beta pointed to CMV infection and matching HLA type.

Study-wide points: HLA-C-restricted CMV clonotypes gave the most frequent clonotype in two of eight donors.

The CDR3 length is 12 residues. Trimming removed 3 bases at V and 10 bases at J, with 10 bases between. Germline V CDR1 and CDR2: MDHEN, SYDVKM. One entry per CDR3 protein results from TCRdb running MiXCR on the reads. The table shows 250,000 to 300,000 distinct CDR3 sequences, with roughly 26% occurring only once. The clonotype originates from a human donor in good health (CMV status not recorded). Some clones in this sample may be carry-over from other donors' samples. Material: PBMCs. The rearrangement links TRBV28 to TRBJ2-1; D perhaps matches TRBD2 (6 bases). As DNA, the CDR3 is TGTGCCAGCAGTTTGAAGGGGAGGGAGCAGTTCTTC. As protein: CASSLKGREQFF.